Listed below are T cell receptor beta chains from one sample, sequenced in a study of T cells after posttransplantation cyclophosphamide. Some clones are missing from TCRdb's copy, which holds only in-frame ones; the method was immunoSEQ multiplex PCR. Among fewer than 35,000 clones listed, about 91% were seen once. The specimen sequenced was naive CD4+ T cells sorted from blood. Receptors originate from a man aged 30 to 45 in good health and a related stem cell transplant donor. Both conserved end residues are part of each CDR3. A D gene is named only where the DNA matches it firmly. Not all rows give a size; the values are once, few, many and, for expanded clones, a class.

CDR3 protein	CDR3 DNA	D gene	V gene	clone size	J gene
CASSQTSGVNEQFF	TGTGCCAGCAGCCAAACTAGCGGGGTCAATGAGCAGTTCTTC	TRBD2	TRBV7-7	-	TRBJ2-1
CASRVSRGYGNQPQHF	TGTGCCAGCAGAGTAAGCAGGGGGTATGGCAATCAGCCCCAGCATTTT	TRBD1	TRBV28	-	TRBJ1-5
CAISEGGQISNQPQHF	TGTGCCATCAGTGAAGGAGGTCAGATTAGCAATCAGCCCCAGCATTTT	-	TRBV10-3	-	TRBJ1-5
CASSVRGSDSPLHF	TGTGCCAGCAGCGTACGAGGTTCCGATTCACCCCTCCACTTT	-	TRBV9	-	TRBJ1-6
CASSLGTSGNTIYF	TGTGCCAGCAGCTTAGGGACATCCGGAAACACCATATATTTT	-	TRBV7-2	-	TRBJ1-3
CASRADSSYNSPLHF	TGCGCCAGCAGAGCCGACAGCTCCTATAATTCACCCCTCCACTTT	-	TRBV5-1	-	TRBJ1-6
CASSIRTGVSSGNTIYF	TGTGCCAGCAGCATTCGGACAGGGGTGAGCTCTGGAAACACCATATATTTT	TRBD1	TRBV9	-	TRBJ1-3
CASSTGGANTGELFF	TGTGCCAGTAGTACAGGGGGCGCGAACACCGGGGAGCTGTTTTTT	TRBD1	TRBV19	-	TRBJ2-2
CASTSGGFPYEQYF	TGTGCCAGCACTTCAGGGGGGTTCCCCTACGAGCAGTACTTC	-	TRBV28	once	TRBJ2-7
CASRLEERGYEQYF	TGTGCCAGCAGACTAGAAGAGCGTGGCTACGAGCAGTACTTC	-	TRBV6-5	-	TRBJ2-7
CASSQLQGRETQYF	TGCGCCAGCAGCCAACTTCAGGGGCGGGAGACCCAGTACTTC	-	TRBV4-1	-	TRBJ2-5
CASSSNRGIYSPLHF	TGTGCCAGCAGTTCGAACAGGGGAATTTATTCACCCCTCCACTTT	TRBD1	TRBV28	-	TRBJ1-6
CASSLKGTGGSSYGYTF	TGTGCCAGCAGCTTAAAGGGGACAGGGGGAAGTAGCTATGGCTACACCTTC	TRBD1	TRBV7-3	-	TRBJ1-2
CASSPAGRGTDTQYF	TGTGCCAGCAGTCCTGCGGGTAGGGGCACAGATACGCAGTATTTT	-	TRBV28	-	TRBJ2-3
CASSPRRTNEKLFF	TGTGCCAGCTCACCAAGGCGGACTAATGAAAAACTGTTTTTT	-	TRBV18	-	TRBJ1-4
CASSFHDRAYNYGYTF	TGCGCCAGCAGCTTCCATGACAGGGCTTATAACTATGGCTACACCTTC	TRBD1	TRBV5-1	-	TRBJ1-2
CASSPGTGNYEQYF	TGTGCCAGCAGCCCAGGGACAGGGAACTACGAGCAGTACTTC	TRBD1	TRBV7-9	-	TRBJ2-7
CASSPEGQGTYGYTF	TGTGCCAGCAGCCCAGAGGGACAGGGTACCTATGGCTACACCTTC	TRBD1	TRBV9	-	TRBJ1-2